Listed below are T cell receptor beta chains from one sample, sequenced in a study of T cell responses to AZD1222 COVID-19 vaccine. Clones were sequenced by immunoSEQ multiplex PCR, and TCRdb holds only the in-frame ones, with some missing. Altogether 140,000 to 150,000 clones are present, 80% to 90% being singletons, with the ten largest covering approximately 8%. The sequencing here drew on peripheral blood, taken on day 0 of AZD1222 vaccination. These receptors originate from an adult in good health. The CDR3 runs from the conserved cysteine through the conserved F or W. Fields, in order: CDR3 protein, CDR3 DNA, V gene, clone size, J gene, D gene. The D gene is left open where the match is weak. Expanded clones are given a class, and other clones once, few, many or no size at all.

cdr3_aa: CASSAEGTASEKLFF
cdr3_nt: TGTGCCAGCAGTGCGGAGGGGACAGCAAGTGAAAAACTGTTTTTT
v_call: TRBV2
clone_size: -
j_call: TRBJ1-4
d_call: TRBD1

cdr3_aa: CASSFSTGPPETQYF
cdr3_nt: TGTGCCAGCAGTTTCTCCACGGGGCCTCCAGAGACCCAGTACTTC
v_call: TRBV5-4
clone_size: -
j_call: TRBJ2-5
d_call: -

cdr3_aa: CASSIDRVETQYF
cdr3_nt: TGTGCCAGTAGTATAGATCGGGTGGAGACCCAGTACTTC
v_call: TRBV19
clone_size: few
j_call: TRBJ2-5
d_call: -

cdr3_aa: CASSSVGQHYGYTF
cdr3_nt: TGTGCCAGCAGTTCTGTCGGACAGCACTATGGCTACACCTTC
v_call: TRBV27
clone_size: -
j_call: TRBJ1-2
d_call: -

cdr3_aa: CASSYPGLADNEQFF
cdr3_nt: TGTGCCAGCTCCTACCCGGGTCTAGCGGACAATGAGCAGTTCTTC
v_call: TRBV6-1
clone_size: once
j_call: TRBJ2-1
d_call: TRBD2

cdr3_aa: CASSPEGYGYTF
cdr3_nt: TGTGCCAGCAGCCCGGAGGGCTATGGCTACACCTTC
v_call: TRBV11-2
clone_size: -
j_call: TRBJ1-2
d_call: -

cdr3_aa: CASSLQGVDGYTF
cdr3_nt: TGTGCCAGCTCACTTCAGGGGGTGGATGGCTACACCTTC
v_call: TRBV18
clone_size: -
j_call: TRBJ1-2
d_call: TRBD1

cdr3_aa: CASSIVQYNEQFF
cdr3_nt: TGTGCCAGTAGTATCGTGCAATACAATGAGCAGTTCTTC
v_call: TRBV19
clone_size: -
j_call: TRBJ2-1
d_call: -

cdr3_aa: CASSGAGFSNQPQHF
cdr3_nt: TGTGCCAGCAGTGGAGCCGGGTTTTCCAATCAGCCCCAGCATTTT
v_call: TRBV2
clone_size: -
j_call: TRBJ1-5
d_call: -

cdr3_aa: CASRLAPGPLEQYF
cdr3_nt: TGTGCAAGTCGCTTAGCGCCAGGACCTCTCGAGCAGTACTTC
v_call: TRBV12-2
clone_size: -
j_call: TRBJ2-7
d_call: -

cdr3_aa: CALTIPDRTYEQYF
cdr3_nt: TGTGCCCTTACTATTCCGGACCGTACCTACGAGCAGTACTTC
v_call: TRBV30
clone_size: -
j_call: TRBJ2-7
d_call: -

cdr3_aa: CASSNTERGEDTQYF
cdr3_nt: TGCGCCAGCAGCAACACGGAACGGGGGGAGGATACGCAGTATTTT
v_call: TRBV4-1
clone_size: -
j_call: TRBJ2-3
d_call: TRBD2

cdr3_aa: CASSVAGGFYGGELFF
cdr3_nt: TGTGCCAGCAGTGTAGCGGGAGGGTTTTACGGCGGGGAGCTGTTTTTT
v_call: TRBV6-1
clone_size: -
j_call: TRBJ2-2
d_call: TRBD2

cdr3_aa: CASSLGGTFTDTQYF
cdr3_nt: TGTGCCAGCAGCCTAGGGGGGACCTTCACAGATACGCAGTATTTT
v_call: TRBV14
clone_size: few
j_call: TRBJ2-3
d_call: -

cdr3_aa: CASSLTPDSNQPQHF
cdr3_nt: TGTGCCAGCAGTCTGACACCAGATAGCAATCAGCCCCAGCATTTT
v_call: TRBV6-4
clone_size: once
j_call: TRBJ1-5
d_call: -

cdr3_aa: CASSQAGTSVYEQYF
cdr3_nt: TGTGCCAGCAGCCAGGCGGGGACTAGCGTCTACGAGCAGTACTTC
v_call: TRBV7-2
clone_size: few
j_call: TRBJ2-7
d_call: TRBD2

cdr3_aa: CSASEGVSPNTEAFF
cdr3_nt: TGCAGTGCTAGTGAGGGGGTTTCCCCGAACACTGAAGCTTTCTTT
v_call: TRBV20-1
clone_size: -
j_call: TRBJ1-1
d_call: -

cdr3_aa: CASNGGKRQYF
cdr3_nt: TGTGCCAGCAACGGAGGGAAACGGCAGTACTTC
v_call: TRBV27
clone_size: -
j_call: TRBJ2-7
d_call: -

cdr3_aa: CASSLVDSSLYGYTF
cdr3_nt: TGTGCCAGCAGCTTAGTTGACAGCTCTCTCTATGGCTACACCTTC
v_call: TRBV7-8
clone_size: -
j_call: TRBJ1-2
d_call: -

cdr3_aa: CASSQGAGGYYEQYF
cdr3_nt: TGTGCCAGCAGCCAAGGAGCGGGGGGATACTACGAGCAGTACTTC
v_call: TRBV4-2
clone_size: -
j_call: TRBJ2-7
d_call: TRBD2

cdr3_aa: CATSRPGTGKETQYF
cdr3_nt: TGTGCCACCAGCAGACCCGGGACAGGGAAAGAGACCCAGTACTTC
v_call: TRBV15
clone_size: -
j_call: TRBJ2-5
d_call: TRBD1

cdr3_aa: CASSQATIEQYF
cdr3_nt: TGTGCCAGCAGCCAAGCCACGATCGAGCAGTACTTC
v_call: TRBV3-1/TRBV3-2
clone_size: -
j_call: TRBJ2-7
d_call: -

cdr3_aa: CASSHRGGNSPLHF
cdr3_nt: TGTGCCAGCAGCCACAGGGGCGGGAATTCACCCCTCCACTTT
v_call: TRBV3-1/TRBV3-2
clone_size: -
j_call: TRBJ1-6
d_call: -

cdr3_aa: CASSYSTGHNEQFF
cdr3_nt: TGTGCCAGCAGTTACTCCACAGGGCACAATGAGCAGTTCTTC
v_call: TRBV6-5
clone_size: -
j_call: TRBJ2-1
d_call: -

cdr3_aa: CASSGGASGTSQTQYF
cdr3_nt: TGCGCCAGCAGCGGGGGGGCTAGCGGGACCTCTCAGACCCAGTACTTC
v_call: TRBV5-1
clone_size: few
j_call: TRBJ2-5
d_call: TRBD2

cdr3_aa: CASSYSGTGGYGYTF
cdr3_nt: TGTGCCAGCAGTTACTCCGGGACAGGGGGTTATGGCTACACCTTC
v_call: TRBV6-5
clone_size: -
j_call: TRBJ1-2
d_call: TRBD1

cdr3_aa: CASSPTTGGYEQYF
cdr3_nt: TGCGCCAGCAGCCCCACGACAGGGGGGTACGAGCAGTACTTC
v_call: TRBV5-1
clone_size: -
j_call: TRBJ2-7
d_call: TRBD1

cdr3_aa: CASSLRGEQYF
cdr3_nt: TGTGCCAGCAGCTTACGGGGGGAGCAGTACTTC
v_call: TRBV7-8
clone_size: -
j_call: TRBJ2-7
d_call: -

cdr3_aa: CASSTTGGPQHF
cdr3_nt: TGTGCCAGCAGTACCACAGGGGGCCCCCAGCATTTT
v_call: TRBV6-5
clone_size: -
j_call: TRBJ1-5
d_call: TRBD1

cdr3_aa: CASSLAEDTQYF
cdr3_nt: TGTGCCAGCAGCTTAGCGGAGGATACGCAGTATTTT
v_call: TRBV7-6
clone_size: -
j_call: TRBJ2-3
d_call: -

cdr3_aa: CASGFGETQYF
cdr3_nt: TGTGCCAGCGGGTTCGGGGAGACCCAGTACTTC
v_call: TRBV2
clone_size: -
j_call: TRBJ2-5
d_call: -

cdr3_aa: CASSFTPGATDTQYF
cdr3_nt: TGTGCCAGCAGCTTCACTCCCGGGGCCACAGATACGCAGTATTTT
v_call: TRBV7-6
clone_size: -
j_call: TRBJ2-3
d_call: -

cdr3_aa: CASSQEMGQTFTEAFF
cdr3_nt: TGTGCCAGCAGCCAAGAAATGGGACAGACTTTCACTGAAGCTTTCTTT
v_call: TRBV3-1/TRBV3-2
clone_size: -
j_call: TRBJ1-1
d_call: TRBD1

cdr3_aa: CAWGVNQPQHF
cdr3_nt: TGTGCCTGGGGTGTAAATCAGCCCCAGCATTTT
v_call: TRBV30
clone_size: -
j_call: TRBJ1-5
d_call: -

cdr3_aa: CASSLGGQQNEKLFF
cdr3_nt: TGTGCCAGCAGCTTGGGGGGGCAACAAAATGAAAAACTGTTTTTT
v_call: TRBV5-4
clone_size: -
j_call: TRBJ1-4
d_call: -

cdr3_aa: CASTGTGGAPYEQYF
cdr3_nt: TGTGCCAGCACCGGGACAGGGGGCGCACCCTACGAGCAGTACTTC
v_call: TRBV6-5
clone_size: -
j_call: TRBJ2-7
d_call: TRBD1

cdr3_aa: CASRLGVAGANEQFF
cdr3_nt: TGTGCCAGCAGACTGGGGGTAGCGGGGGCCAATGAGCAGTTCTTC
v_call: TRBV3-1/TRBV3-2
clone_size: once
j_call: TRBJ2-1
d_call: TRBD2

cdr3_aa: CASSSGLAGASAGELFF
cdr3_nt: TGTGCTAGCAGCTCGGGACTAGCGGGAGCATCCGCCGGGGAGCTGTTTTTT
v_call: TRBV7-7
clone_size: -
j_call: TRBJ2-2
d_call: TRBD2

cdr3_aa: CASSILDSSGNTIYF
cdr3_nt: TGTGCCAGCAGCATTCTAGATTCCTCTGGAAACACCATATATTTT
v_call: TRBV9
clone_size: -
j_call: TRBJ1-3
d_call: -

cdr3_aa: CASNGGDNEQFF
cdr3_nt: TGTGCCAGCAACGGCGGGGACAATGAGCAGTTCTTC
v_call: TRBV7-2
clone_size: -
j_call: TRBJ2-1
d_call: -

cdr3_aa: CAWSAPSAKHSNQPQHF
cdr3_nt: TGTGCCTGGAGCGCCCCTTCAGCCAAGCATAGCAATCAGCCCCAGCATTTT
v_call: TRBV30
clone_size: -
j_call: TRBJ1-5
d_call: -

cdr3_aa: CASRVDSYEQYF
cdr3_nt: TGTGCCAGCAGAGTTGACAGCTACGAGCAGTACTTC
v_call: TRBV6-5
clone_size: -
j_call: TRBJ2-7
d_call: -

cdr3_aa: CSAWGTDGYTF
cdr3_nt: TGCAGTGCTTGGGGGACAGATGGCTACACCTTC
v_call: TRBV20-1
clone_size: once
j_call: TRBJ1-2
d_call: TRBD1

cdr3_aa: CATSRRDLGHRDYGYTF
cdr3_nt: TGTGCCACCAGCAGACGGGACCTGGGACACCGAGACTATGGCTACACCTTC
v_call: TRBV15
clone_size: -
j_call: TRBJ1-2
d_call: -

cdr3_aa: CASSSDRNTGELFF
cdr3_nt: TGTGCCAGTAGTTCGGACCGTAACACCGGGGAGCTGTTTTTT
v_call: TRBV19
clone_size: -
j_call: TRBJ2-2
d_call: -

cdr3_aa: CASSPDRSYGYTF
cdr3_nt: TGTGCCAGCAGCCCCGACCGGAGCTATGGCTACACCTTC
v_call: TRBV3-1/TRBV3-2
clone_size: -
j_call: TRBJ1-2
d_call: -

cdr3_aa: CASSDGRELWNEQFF
cdr3_nt: TGTGCCAGCAGTGACGGGCGGGAGCTGTGGAATGAGCAGTTCTTC
v_call: TRBV25-1
clone_size: -
j_call: TRBJ2-1
d_call: TRBD2

cdr3_aa: CASSQEGIIYGYTF
cdr3_nt: TGTGCCAGCAGCCAAGAAGGGATTATCTATGGCTACACCTTC
v_call: TRBV4-2
clone_size: -
j_call: TRBJ1-2
d_call: -

cdr3_aa: CASSVGGQGWNEQFF
cdr3_nt: TGTGCCAGCAGTGTTGGGGGACAGGGCTGGAATGAGCAGTTCTTC
v_call: TRBV28
clone_size: -
j_call: TRBJ2-1
d_call: TRBD1

cdr3_aa: CASMKGTSGSTDTQYF
cdr3_nt: TGTGCCTCAATGAAGGGGACTAGCGGTAGCACAGATACGCAGTATTTT
v_call: TRBV11-3
clone_size: -
j_call: TRBJ2-3
d_call: TRBD2

cdr3_aa: CASSLGTGEYF
cdr3_nt: TGTGCCAGCAGTTTAGGGACAGGGGAGTACTTC
v_call: TRBV28
clone_size: -
j_call: TRBJ2-7
d_call: TRBD1

cdr3_aa: CASSSWTGAGETQYF
cdr3_nt: TGTGCCAGCAGCTCGTGGACGGGGGCGGGCGAGACCCAGTACTTC
v_call: TRBV7-2
clone_size: -
j_call: TRBJ2-5
d_call: -

cdr3_aa: CATSGPPSRGGEDYGYTF
cdr3_nt: TGTGCCACCAGTGGTCCCCCCTCCAGGGGAGGGGAAGACTATGGCTACACCTTC
v_call: TRBV24-1
clone_size: -
j_call: TRBJ1-2
d_call: -

cdr3_aa: CASRDRGPWTEAFF
cdr3_nt: TGTGCCAGCAGGGACAGGGGGCCGTGGACTGAAGCTTTCTTT
v_call: TRBV2
clone_size: -
j_call: TRBJ1-1
d_call: TRBD1

cdr3_aa: CASSFPGHYEQYF
cdr3_nt: TGTGCCAGCAGCTTCCCAGGCCACTACGAGCAGTACTTC
v_call: TRBV13
clone_size: once
j_call: TRBJ2-7
d_call: -

cdr3_aa: CASSYQAGHQPQHF
cdr3_nt: TGTGCCAGCAGTTACCAGGCAGGGCATCAGCCCCAGCATTTT
v_call: TRBV6-6
clone_size: -
j_call: TRBJ1-5
d_call: -

cdr3_aa: CASSLVAETQYF
cdr3_nt: TGTGCCAGCAGCTTAGTTGCAGAGACCCAGTACTTC
v_call: TRBV7-9
clone_size: -
j_call: TRBJ2-5
d_call: -